Presented here are 13 T cell receptor beta chains from one specimen sequenced in a study of CD8+CD57+ T cells in acquired aplastic anemia. Genomic DNA, serving as template, underwent TCR beta VDJ and CDR3 profiling. TCRdb processed the reads anew with MiXCR; each CDR3 protein has one entry. The sample lists approximately 200,000 distinct CDR3 sequences, 61% occurring once. What was sequenced was sorted CD4+, CD8+, or CD8+CD57+ T cells (not recorded which) from PBMCs. All receptors derive from a human donor in good health.

This clonotype came up a few times. Relative to the germline gene, one junction end is altered; a read error may explain this. The chain combines TRBV6-5 with TRBJ2-5; no reliable D call. The length of the CDR3 is 9 residues. In germline, CDR1 is MNHEY, CDR2 SVGAGI. In DNA, the CDR3 is TGTGCCAGCAGTTACGGGATTTCATTC. As protein: CASSYGISF.

V gene TRBV20-1 combines with J gene TRBJ1-1; no clear D. Trimming removed 6 bases at V and 5 bases at J, with 1 base between. The CDR3 runs 8 residues. Germline-derived CDR1 and CDR2 are DFQATT and SNEGSKA (reference sequence). The CDR3 coding sequence is TGCAGTGCAACTGAAGCTTTCTTT. Residues: CSATEAFF.

The J gene is TRBJ1-3, the V gene TRBV6-6, with TRBD1 matching over 9 bases. The CDR3 is 15 amino acids. Germline assignment: CDR1 MNHNY and CDR2 SVGAGI (reference sequence). V lost 5 bases and J lost 2; bases outside the gene matches: 4. CDR3 nucleotide sequence: TGTGCCAGCAGTCCGGACAGGGGCCCTGGAAACACCATATATTTT. Translated, it gives CASSPDRGPGNTIYF.

Details on this clonotype: Mismatch with germline at one junction end may stem from a read error. CDR3 DNA: TGCGCCAGCAGGATGTTTCTCAGCGAGGCGATGAACGAGCAGTACTTC. Translation gives CASRMFLSEAMNEQYF. The V gene is TRBV9, the J gene TRBJ2-7; D unresolved. CDR1 SGDLS and CDR2 YYNGEE come from the germline V gene. The CDR3 extends over 16 amino acids.

The chain combines TRBV2 with TRBJ2-5; D perhaps matches TRBD2 (5 bases). The germline V and J ends were trimmed by 4 bases and 0 bases, with 9 bases remaining between them. Germline CDR1 reads SNHLY; CDR2 reads FYNNEI. This CDR3 comprises 14 residues. The CDR3 region has the DNA TGTGCCAGCAGTGGTAGGCGGGACCAAGAGACCCAGTACTTC. Protein product: CASSGRRDQETQYF.

The chain recombines TRBV5-1 with TRBJ1-2; no reliable D call. Trimming shortened V by 4 bases and J by 7 bases, and 14 bases separated the two germline ends. In germline, CDR1 is SGHRS, CDR2 YFSETQ. The CDR3 loop spans 13 amino acids. The CDR3 DNA reads TGCGCCAGCAGCGCTGTCGTTGGCTCTGGCTACACCTTC. Translated: CASSAVVGSGYTF.

This clonotype appeared many times. The chain couples TRBV28 to TRBJ2-7, with D perhaps TRBD1 or TRBD2 (5 bases each). Trimming took 1 base from V and 3 from J, leaving 10 bases between them. The CDR3 consists of 14 residues. Germline V lookup: CDR1 MDHEN, CDR2 SYDVKM. This CDR3 reads CASSLLGAGYEQYF. As DNA, the CDR3 is TGTGCCAGCAGTTTATTAGGGGCGGGCTACGAGCAGTACTTC.

This clonotype has more than one count but fewer than ten. V gene TRBV7-3 combines with J gene TRBJ2-3; D gene ambiguous. The V gene lost 2 bases and the J gene lost 10 bases, with 1 base spanning the gap. The CDR3 runs 9 residues. Germline V lookup: CDR1 SGHTA, CDR2 FQGTGA. As DNA, the CDR3 is TGTGCCAGCAGCTTAGCGCAGTATTTT. This gives the protein CASSLAQYF.

V gene TRBV7-9 combines with J gene TRBJ2-7, with unresolved D. V shed 0 bases and J shed 4 bases, with 13 bases lying between them. Germline V lookup: CDR1 SEHNR, CDR2 FQNEAQ (reference sequence). The CDR3 runs to 15 residues. Here the CDR3 reads CASSLAVTPRYEQYF. The DNA for the CDR3 is TGTGCCAGCAGCTTAGCTGTAACCCCTCGGTACGAGCAGTACTTC.

This sequence joins TRBV7-9 and TRBJ2-5, with D possibly called TRBD1 or TRBD2 (5 bases each). CDR1 is SEHNR, CDR2 FQNEAQ, per germline (reference sequence). The length of the CDR3 is 16 residues. Trimming left V 1 base short and J 4 bases short, with 16 bases between. CDR3 coding DNA: TGTGCCAGCAGCTTAGGAAGCGAGGGGAGAGGAGAGACCCAGTACTTC. Translation gives CASSLGSEGRGETQYF.

This clonotype has only a few counts. CDR3 protein: CATSRANTEAFF. The CDR3 bases are TGTGCCACTAGCCGGGCGAACACTGAAGCTTTCTTT. The chain links TRBV6-1 to TRBJ1-1; D remains unclear. CDR3 size: 12 residues. Germline CDR1 reads MNHNS; CDR2 reads SASEGT. V lost 10 bases, J lost 1 base, and 10 bases lay in between.

The chain uses TRBV7-9 and TRBJ1-2; TRBD1 aligns across 7 bases. With V trimmed by 5 bases and J by 7 bases, 16 bases remained unmatched. The germline CDR1 and CDR2 sequences are SEHNR and FQNEAQ (reference sequence). CDR3 length: 16 residues. The chain's CDR3 is CASSPRQGQAATGYTF. CDR3 nucleotides: TGTGCCAGCAGCCCTCGACAGGGCCAGGCCGCGACTGGCTACACCTTC.

V gene TRBV3-1 combines with J gene TRBJ2-1; D unresolved. There are 16 residues in the CDR3. Germline V lookup: CDR1 LGHDT, CDR2 YNNKEL (reference sequence). Between the trimmed V and J ends, which lost 0 bases and 4 bases, there was a span of 13 bases. CDR3 sequence reads: CASSQDRLIVYNEQFF. The CDR3 coding sequence is TGTGCCAGCAGCCAAGACAGGTTAATTGTTTACAATGAGCAGTTCTTC.